This entry lists 6 T cell receptor beta chains sequenced from one sample in a study of molecular identifiers for immune sequencing clone quantification. MiXCR, run by TCRdb on the PCR reads, gives a single entry per CDR3 protein. Found here are more than 300,000 distinct CDR3 sequences, 20% to 25% of them singletons; the top ten hold 0.81%. The sequencing input was naive CD8+ T cells from blood, with Jurkat cell RNA spiked in. Subset indicated: FACS-sorted CD8+CD4-CCR7+CD45RA+ naive T cells. These receptors originate from a human donor in good health. Some libraries in this study had Jurkat cell RNA spiked in.

This clonotype occurred many times. The CDR3 nucleotides read TGTGCCAGCAGTGCGGGACTGTACACCGGGGAGCTGTTTTTT. It is translated as CASSAGLYTGELFF. The chain is built from TRBV6-4 and TRBJ2-2; D may be TRBD2 (6 bases). Germline-derived CDR1 and CDR2 are MRHNA and SNTAGT. V was trimmed by 4 bases and J by 3 bases, leaving 9 bases between them. The CDR3 covers 14 residues.

This chain uses TRBV4-2 with TRBJ1-1; no clear D gene. V lost 1 base to trimming and J lost 1 base, with 10 bases between them. There are 15 residues in the CDR3. The germline V gene has CDR1 LGHNA and CDR2 YNFKEQ. The CDR3 is CASSQGQATNTEAFF. In DNA, the CDR3 is TGTGCCAGCAGCCAAGGTCAGGCGACGAACACTGAAGCTTTCTTT.

For this clonotype: Relative to the germline gene, one junction end is altered; a read error may explain this. V is TRBV7-9 and J is TRBJ2-4; D is ambiguous. CDR1 is SEHNR, CDR2 FQNEAQ, per germline (reference sequence). The CDR3 spans 15 residues. The CDR3, as DNA: TGTACCAGCAGCCCTCGGGTTGTGGCCAAAAACATTCAGTACTTC. The encoded protein is CTSSPRVVAKNIQYF. The full variable domain, its missing parts supplied by reference TRBV7-9 and TRBJ2-4, is DTGVSQNPRHKITKRGQNVTFRCDPISEHNRLYWYRQTLGQGPEFLTYFQNEAQLEKSRLLSDRFSAERPKGSFSTLEIQRTEQGDSAMYLCTSSPRVVAKNIQYFGAGTRLSVL.

At least ten counts were recorded for this clonotype. This chain connects TRBV20-1 to TRBJ1-1; 12 bases align to TRBD1. The V segment lost 0 bases and the J segment 7 bases; nucleotides outside the gene matches: 6. The CDR3 sequence is 15 residues long. Germline CDR1 is DFQATT and CDR2 is SNEGSKA (reference sequence). CDR3 in amino acids: CSARDLGQGAIEAFF. CDR3 bases: TGCAGTGCTAGAGACCTGGGACAGGGGGCGATTGAAGCTTTCTTT.

This clonotype appeared many times. The gene calls are TRBV7-9 and TRBJ2-1; weak D call: TRBD1 (6 bases). The CDR3 consists of 18 residues. Per the germline V gene, CDR1 is SEHNR and CDR2 is FQNEAQ (reference sequence). V was cut by 0 bases and J by 7 bases, with 22 bases left in between. The CDR3 DNA reads TGTGCCAGCAGCTTAGCGACAGGAGGATATGTTTTGTCGAATGAGCAGTTCTTC. Its protein product is CASSLATGGYVLSNEQFF.

This clonotype has a handful of counts. This sequence joins TRBV6-1 and TRBJ2-5; no clear D gene. Germline V gene data show CDR1 as MNHNS and CDR2 as SASEGT. Trimming left V 1 base short and J 4 bases short, with 16 bases between. CDR3 length: 16 amino acids. The CDR3 loop is CASSEGVTRPSETQYF. In DNA form, the CDR3 reads TGTGCCAGCAGTGAAGGGGTCACGAGGCCCTCAGAGACCCAGTACTTC.